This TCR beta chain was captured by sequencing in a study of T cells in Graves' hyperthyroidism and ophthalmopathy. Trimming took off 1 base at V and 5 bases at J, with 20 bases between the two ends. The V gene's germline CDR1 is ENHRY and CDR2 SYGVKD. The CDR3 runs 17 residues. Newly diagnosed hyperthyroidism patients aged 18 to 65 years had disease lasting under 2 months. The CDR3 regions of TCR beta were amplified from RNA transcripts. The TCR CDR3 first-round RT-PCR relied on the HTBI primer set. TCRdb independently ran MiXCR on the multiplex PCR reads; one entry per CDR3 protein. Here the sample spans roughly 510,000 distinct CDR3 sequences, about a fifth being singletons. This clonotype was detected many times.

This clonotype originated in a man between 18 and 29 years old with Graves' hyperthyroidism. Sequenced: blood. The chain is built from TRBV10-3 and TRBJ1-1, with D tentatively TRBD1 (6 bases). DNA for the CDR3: TGTGCCATCAGTGAGTGGGGGCGGCGGGGGAAGAATACTGAAGCTTTCTTT. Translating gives CAISEWGRRGKNTEAFF.